This T cell receptor (beta chain) was observed in a study of shared T cell receptors in the human thymus. Clones were sequenced by immunoSEQ multiplex PCR, and TCRdb holds only the in-frame ones, with some missing. In the table there are more than 550,000 clones, approximately 89% of which are singletons. These same records also appear under a second study, on human thymus T cells.

The TCR was taken from a boy in the first two years of life with a congenital heart defect. The sequencing sample was made of thymocytes.

Here the CDR3 DNA reads TGTGCCAGCAGACAGGCTGGAAACACCATATATTTT. Protein sequence: CASRQAGNTIYF. The chain carries TRBV6-5 and TRBJ1-3; a possible D gene is TRBD1 (5 bases). Trimming cost V 6 bases and J 2 bases, with 5 bases left between them. The CDR3 totals 12 residues. Germline V CDR1 and CDR2: MNHEY, SVGAGI.